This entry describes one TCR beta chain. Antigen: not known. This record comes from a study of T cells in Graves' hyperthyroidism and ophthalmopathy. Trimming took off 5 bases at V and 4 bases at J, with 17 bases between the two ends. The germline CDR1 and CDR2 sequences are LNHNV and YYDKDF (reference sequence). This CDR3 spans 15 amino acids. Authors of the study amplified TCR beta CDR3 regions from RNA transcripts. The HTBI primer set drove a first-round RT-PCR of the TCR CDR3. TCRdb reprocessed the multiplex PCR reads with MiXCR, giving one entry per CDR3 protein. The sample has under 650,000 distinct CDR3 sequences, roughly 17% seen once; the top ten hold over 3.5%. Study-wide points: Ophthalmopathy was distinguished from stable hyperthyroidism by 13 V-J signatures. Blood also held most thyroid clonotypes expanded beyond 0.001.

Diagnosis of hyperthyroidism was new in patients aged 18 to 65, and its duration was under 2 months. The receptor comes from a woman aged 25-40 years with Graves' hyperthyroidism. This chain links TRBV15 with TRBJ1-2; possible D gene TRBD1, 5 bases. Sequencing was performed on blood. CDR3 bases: TGTGCCACCAGCGCCCCCGGGAGGGGCCTCTATGGCTACACCTTC. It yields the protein CATSAPGRGLYGYTF.